This T cell receptor beta chain was captured by sequencing in a study of control samples from healthy donors and cancer patients. Generated by immunoSEQ multiplex PCR, the TCRdb table keeps only in-frame clones and is missing some. The top ten hold about 9.9% of the sample, which has some 76,000 clones, approximately 91% seen once. V was trimmed by 1 base and J by 2 bases, leaving 16 bases between them. This CDR3 comprises 17 residues. Germline V gene data show CDR1 as SGHDT and CDR2 as YYEEEE. The material sequenced was PBMCs. V gene TRBV5-6 combines with J gene TRBJ1-3; weak D call: TRBD1 (6 bases). This clonotype was sampled from a woman in her fifties or sixties with colorectal cancer. CDR3 coding DNA: TGTGCCAGCAGCTTGTTTAGTATTGGACAGCCTGGAAACACCATATATTTT. Translated, it gives CASSLFSIGQPGNTIYF. The full variable domain, completed using reference TRBV5-6 and TRBJ1-3, is DAGVTQSPTHLIKTRGQQVTLRCSPKSGHDTVSWYQQALGQGPQFIFQYYEEEERQRGNFPDRFSGHQFPNYSSELNVNALLLGDSALYLCASSLFSIGQPGNTIYFGEGSWLTVV.